Detailed here is one TCR beta chain. Antigen unknown. The sample originates from a study of T-cell reconstitution after alpha-beta-depleted transplantation in children. General study results and limits: Day-60 TCRbeta diversity that was high in some patients was derived from surviving recipient T cells and thymic progenitors. By about two months after transplant, alpha-beta T cells reportedly arose from several hundred graft clones that had expanded. T-cell numbers and diversity one year post-transplant derived largely from freshly generated T cells.

Preparation of the TCRbeta library used unique molecular identifiers. Via MiXCR, TCRdb re-called the PCR reads, giving one row per CDR3 protein. The table has over 100,000 distinct CDR3 sequences, 7.5% to 9% seen once. The sequence came from a boy aged 2 to 9 with acute lymphoblastic leukemia, due to receive a stem cell transplant. This material consisted of PBMCs, taken before TCRalphabeta/CD19-depleted stem cell transplant.

CDR3 DNA: TGTGCCAGCAGTGGGGACGGTAACTATGGCTACACCTTC. Encoded protein: CASSGDGNYGYTF. The chain carries TRBV12-3 or TRBV12-4 and TRBJ1-2; possible D gene TRBD1, 5 bases. Trimming removed 5 bases from V and 1 base from J, with 8 bases in between. CDR3 length: 13 residues.